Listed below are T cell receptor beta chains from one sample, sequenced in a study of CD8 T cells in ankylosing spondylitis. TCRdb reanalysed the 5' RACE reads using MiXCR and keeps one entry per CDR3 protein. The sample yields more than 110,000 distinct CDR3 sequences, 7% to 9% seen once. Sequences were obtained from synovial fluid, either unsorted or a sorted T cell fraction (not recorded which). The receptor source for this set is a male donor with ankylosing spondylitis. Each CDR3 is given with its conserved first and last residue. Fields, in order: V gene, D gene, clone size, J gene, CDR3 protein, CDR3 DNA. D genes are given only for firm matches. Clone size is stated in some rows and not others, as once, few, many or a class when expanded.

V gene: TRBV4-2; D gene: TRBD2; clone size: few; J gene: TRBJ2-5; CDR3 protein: CASSPRGESGETQYF; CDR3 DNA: TGTGCCAGCAGCCCACGGGGGGAGTCTGGGGAGACCCAGTACTTC
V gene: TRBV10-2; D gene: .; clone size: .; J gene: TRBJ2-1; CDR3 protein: CASSEELYNEQFF; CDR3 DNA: TGCGCCAGCAGTGAGGAACTCTACAATGAGCAGTTCTTC
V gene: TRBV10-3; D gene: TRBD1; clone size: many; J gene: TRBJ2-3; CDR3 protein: CAATPGQSLADTQYF; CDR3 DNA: TGTGCCGCAACACCGGGACAGAGCTTGGCAGATACGCAGTATTTT
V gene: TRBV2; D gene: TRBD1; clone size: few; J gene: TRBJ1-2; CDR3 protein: CASSEIGGAGYGYTF; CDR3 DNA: TGTGCCAGCAGTGAAATAGGGGGCGCAGGCTATGGCTACACCTTC
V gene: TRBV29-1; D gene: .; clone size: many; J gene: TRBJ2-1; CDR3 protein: CSVARRGERNEQFF; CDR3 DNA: TGCAGCGTTGCCCGCAGGGGGGAACGCAATGAGCAGTTCTTC
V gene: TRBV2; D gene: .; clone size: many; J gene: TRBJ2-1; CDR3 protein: CASSGHGTASWFF; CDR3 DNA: TGTGCCAGCAGTGGACATGGAACAGCTTCATGGTTCTTC
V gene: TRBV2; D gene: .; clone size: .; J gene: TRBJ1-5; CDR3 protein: CASSQKLEQPQHF; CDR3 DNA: TGTGCCAGCAGTCAGAAGTTAGAACAGCCCCAGCATTTT
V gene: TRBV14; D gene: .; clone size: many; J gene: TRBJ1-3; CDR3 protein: CASSSPGQRNTIYF; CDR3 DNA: TGTGCCAGCAGCTCCCCGGGACAAAGAAACACCATATATTTT
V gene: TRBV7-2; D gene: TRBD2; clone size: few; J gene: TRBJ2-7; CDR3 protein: CASSLVGRDYEQYF; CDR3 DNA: TGTGCCAGCAGCTTGGTTGGGAGGGACTACGAGCAGTACTTC
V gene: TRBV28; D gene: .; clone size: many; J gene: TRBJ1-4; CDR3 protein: CASSPQLTGNEKLFF; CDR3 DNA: TGTGCCAGCAGTCCCCAACTAACAGGGAATGAAAAACTGTTTTTT
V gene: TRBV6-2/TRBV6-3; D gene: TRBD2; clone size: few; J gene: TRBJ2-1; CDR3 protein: CASSLLAGAYREQFF; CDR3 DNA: TGTGCCAGCAGTTTACTAGCGGGGGCGTACAGGGAGCAGTTCTTC
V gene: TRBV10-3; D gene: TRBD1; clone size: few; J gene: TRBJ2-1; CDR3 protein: CATSRGTGEDEQFF; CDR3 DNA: TGTGCCACTTCCAGGGGGACAGGGGAAGATGAGCAGTTCTTC
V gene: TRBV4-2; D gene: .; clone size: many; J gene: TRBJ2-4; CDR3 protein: CASSQGDQGMAKNIQYF; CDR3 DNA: TGTGCCAGCAGCCAAGGGGATCAGGGAATGGCCAAAAACATTCAGTACTTC
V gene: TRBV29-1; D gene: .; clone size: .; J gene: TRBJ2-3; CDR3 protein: CSGGIYTQYF; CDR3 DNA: TGCAGCGGGGGTATTTATACGCAGTATTTT
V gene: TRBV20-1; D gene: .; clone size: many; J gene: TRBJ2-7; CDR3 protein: CSASSMAQGIGLWAYEQYF; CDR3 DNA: TGCAGTGCTAGTTCTATGGCACAGGGAATTGGGTTGTGGGCCTACGAGCAGTACTTC
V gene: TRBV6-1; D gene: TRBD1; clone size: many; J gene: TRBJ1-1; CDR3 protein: CASSPWGTGGRAFF; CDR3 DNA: TGTGCCAGCAGTCCCTGGGGGACAGGGGGAAGGGCTTTCTTT
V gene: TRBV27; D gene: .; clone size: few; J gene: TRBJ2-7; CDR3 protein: CASSLRAGSATTGQYF; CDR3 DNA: TGTGCCAGCAGTTTAAGGGCGGGGTCTGCTACTACGGGGCAGTACTTC
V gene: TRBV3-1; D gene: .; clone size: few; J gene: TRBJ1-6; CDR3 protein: CASSQGPPGANSPLHF; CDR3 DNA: TGTGCCAGCAGCCAAGGGCCGCCGGGGGCGAATTCACCCCTCCACTTT
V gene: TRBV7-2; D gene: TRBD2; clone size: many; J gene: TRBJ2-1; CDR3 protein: CASSFYRGVNYNEQFF; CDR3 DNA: TGTGCCAGCAGCTTTTATCGGGGGGTCAACTACAATGAGCAGTTCTTC
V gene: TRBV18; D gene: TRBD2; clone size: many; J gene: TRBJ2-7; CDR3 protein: CASSPGAGVYEQYF; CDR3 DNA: TGTGCCAGCTCACCCGGAGCGGGAGTCTACGAGCAGTACTTC
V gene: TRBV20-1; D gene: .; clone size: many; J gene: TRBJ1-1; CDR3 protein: CSAYKQWSTEAFF; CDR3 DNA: TGCAGTGCATACAAACAGTGGAGCACTGAAGCTTTCTTT
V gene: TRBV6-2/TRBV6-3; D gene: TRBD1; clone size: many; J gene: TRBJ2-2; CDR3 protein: CASSYSRGDRRYTGELFF; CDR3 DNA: TGTGCCAGCAGTTACTCTCGCGGGGACAGGCGTTACACCGGGGAGCTGTTTTTT
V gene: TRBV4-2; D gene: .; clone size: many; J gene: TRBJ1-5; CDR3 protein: CASSLTYDQPQHF; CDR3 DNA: TGTGCCAGCAGCCTCACCTACGATCAGCCCCAGCATTTT
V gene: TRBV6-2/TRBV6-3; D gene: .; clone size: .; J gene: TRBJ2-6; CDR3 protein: CASSPTESGANVLTF; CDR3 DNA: TGTGCCAGCAGTCCAACAGAATCTGGGGCCAACGTCCTGACTTTC
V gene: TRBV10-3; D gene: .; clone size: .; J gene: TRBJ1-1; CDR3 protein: CAIKGNIPNTEAFF; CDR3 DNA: TGTGCCATCAAAGGTAACATCCCGAACACTGAAGCTTTCTTT
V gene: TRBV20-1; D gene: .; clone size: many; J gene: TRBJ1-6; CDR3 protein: CSARVESSYNSPLHF; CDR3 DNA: TGCAGTGCTAGGGTGGAGAGCTCCTATAATTCACCCCTCCACTTT
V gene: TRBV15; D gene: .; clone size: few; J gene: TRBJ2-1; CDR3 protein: CATSRESKRSQFF; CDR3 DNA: TGTGCCACCAGCAGAGAAAGCAAGAGATCGCAGTTCTTC